This paragraph reports one TCR beta chain. The target antigen is unknown. This entry comes from a study of shared clonotypes between healthy human individuals. Overall study: Each donor's CD8 memory used one plate, CD8 naive two, each CD4 subset three.

Study outcomes and limitations: Generally, estimated richness proved larger in naive subsets than it did in memory subsets. Limited genetic and exposure-history diversity came from having few donors.

Per germline, CDR1 LGHNT and CDR2 FRNRAP. The CDR3 length is 14 residues. V lost 1 base to trimming and J lost 4 bases; unmatched junction nucleotides: 4. Data came from immunoSEQ multiplex PCR; TCRdb stores just in-frame clones and leaves some out. The sample has about 820,000 clones, 92% seen once; the top ten hold 24%. Naive-designated CD8 cells lacked CD45RO, were positively enriched for CCR7, and omitted terminally differentiated effector memory CD45RA+ cells. Sequencing was done on a sample of naive CD8+ T cells sorted from blood. The chain combines TRBV12-5 with TRBJ2-7; 7 nucleotides align to TRBD1. This receptor was identified in a man under 40 in good health. The CDR3: CASGLGQGLYEQYF. CDR3 coding DNA: TGTGCTAGTGGTTTGGGACAGGGTCTATACGAGCAGTACTTC. The full variable domain, completed using reference TRBV12-5 and TRBJ2-7, is DARVTQTPRHKVTEMGQEVTMRCQPILGHNTVFWYRQTMMQGLELLAYFRNRAPLDDSGMPKDRFSAEMPDATLATLKIQPSEPRDSAVYFCASGLGQGLYEQYFGPGTRLTVT.